Below are 20 T cell receptor beta chains sequenced from a single sample in a study of cytomegalovirus exposure and HLA in healthy donors. The PCR used 60 Vbeta and 13 Jbeta primers. Assay: immunoSEQ multiplex PCR; the TCRdb copy retains only in-frame clones and omits some. The sample yields roughly 140,000 clones, 65% to 85% seen once. The source material was PBMCs. The receptors here all came from a woman in her thirties or forties in good health and CMV-seropositive.

V and J are TRBV5-4 and TRBJ1-1; tentative D call: TRBD1 (6 bases). Germline loops: CDR1 SGHNT, CDR2 YYREEE (reference sequence). Trimming took 0 bases from V and 4 from J, leaving 10 bases between them. The CDR3 consists of 14 residues. The CDR3 DNA sequence: TGTGCCAGCAGCTTGGGGGACACCCTCACTGAAGCTTTCTTT. As protein: CASSLGDTLTEAFF. The whole variable domain, remainder taken from reference TRBV5-4 and TRBJ1-1, is ETGVTQSPTHLIKTRGQQVTLRCSSQSGHNTVSWYQQALGQGPQFIFQYYREEENGRGNFPPRFSGLQFPNYSSELNVNALELDDSALYLCASSLGDTLTEAFFGQGTRLTVV.

Notes on this clone: The same CDR3 is also encoded by other DNA sequences in this sample. The chain has TRBV9 and TRBJ1-3, with D unresolved. Germline CDR1 is SGDLS and CDR2 is YYNGEE. This CDR3 comprises 19 residues. V lost 1 base to trimming and J lost 0 bases, with 20 bases between them. The CDR3 here is CASSVLLVRGRISGNTIYF. Here the CDR3 DNA reads TGTGCCAGCAGCGTACTCCTGGTTCGCGGCCGTATCTCTGGAAACACCATATATTTT.

This chain links TRBV7-6 with TRBJ2-7, with D hard to call. Per germline, CDR1 SGHVS and CDR2 FNYEAQ. V was cut by 5 bases and J by 4 bases, with 18 bases left in between. There are 15 residues in the CDR3. The DNA for the CDR3 is TGTGCCAGCAGCCGCAGCGCTGGTCCCGGGTACGAGCAGTACTTC. Protein: CASSRSAGPGYEQYF.

The chain links TRBV5-4 to TRBJ2-1; unclear D gene. The V gene lost 2 bases and the J gene lost 8 bases, with 11 bases spanning the gap. CDR3 length equals 13 residues. Looked up from germline, CDR1 is SGHNT and CDR2 is YYREEE (reference sequence). CDR3 sequence: CASSFPDKDEQFF. In nucleotides, the CDR3 is TGTGCCAGCAGCTTTCCCGACAAGGATGAGCAGTTCTTC.

The rearrangement uses TRBV30 and TRBJ2-1; perhaps TRBD1 as D (8 bases). Trimming took 0 bases from V and 14 from J, leaving 14 bases between them. Germline-derived CDR1 and CDR2 are GTSNPN and SVGIG (reference sequence). The CDR3 contains 12 residues. The CDR3 here is CAWSVLQGGEFF. The CDR3 DNA reads as TGTGCCTGGAGTGTACTACAGGGGGGGGAGTTCTTC.

The rearrangement joins TRBV27 to TRBJ1-1, with TRBD1 matching 8 bases. This CDR3 is built from 15 residues. The ends lost 4 bases at V and 0 bases at J; junction bases unmatched: 4. Germline loops: CDR1 MNHEY, CDR2 SMNVEV (reference sequence). CDR3 sequence reads: CASSSDRGMNTEAFF. CDR3 DNA sequence: TGTGCCAGCAGTTCAGACAGGGGCATGAACACTGAAGCTTTCTTT.

The CDR3 loop reads CASSPIPRTSGNEQYF. CDR3 nucleotide sequence: TGTGCCAGCTCACCAATCCCCCGGACTAGCGGGAACGAGCAGTACTTC. The J gene is TRBJ2-7, the V gene TRBV18; TRBD2 aligns across 12 bases. The CDR3 is 16 residues long. The germline CDR1 and CDR2 sequences are KGHSH and LQKENI. V gave up 2 bases and J gave up 5 bases; unmatched junction bases: 7.

The chain is built from TRBV7-7 and TRBJ2-3; 10 bases fit TRBD2. This CDR3 has 14 residues. The V and J ends lost 4 bases and 7 bases, in that order; junction bases with no gene match: 5. The germline V gene encodes CDR1 SSHAT and CDR2 FNYEAQ (reference sequence). The CDR3: CASSYSGRTNTQYF. The CDR3 DNA sequence: TGTGCCAGCAGCTATAGCGGGAGGACGAATACGCAGTATTTT.

The chain carries TRBV19 and TRBJ2-7, with a tentative D call TRBD1 (5 bases). Looked up from germline, CDR1 is LNHDA and CDR2 is SQIVND (reference sequence). CDR3 length: 14 amino acids. Trimming removed 5 bases at V and 0 bases at J, with 11 bases between. The CDR3 loop is CASSSTGFSYEQYF. CDR3 coding DNA: TGTGCCAGTAGTTCAACAGGTTTCTCCTACGAGCAGTACTTC.

V and J are TRBV5-8 and TRBJ2-5; 7 nucleotides agree with TRBD1. The better agreement between TRBJ2-7 and the DNA end casts doubt on the J call. Looked up from germline, CDR1 is SGHTS and CDR2 is YDEGEE. The CDR3 sequence is 13 residues long. Here the CDR3 reads CASSLGTAREQYF. The DNA of the CDR3 is TGTGCCAGCAGCTTAGGGACAGCTCGCGAGCAGTACTTC.

V and J are TRBV10-3 and TRBJ2-1; 7 bases line up with TRBD2. Unmatched junction bases numbered 5, after V lost 0 bases and J lost 6 bases. The CDR3 covers 15 residues. Per germline, CDR1 ENHRY and CDR2 SYGVKD. Here the CDR3 DNA reads TGTGCCATCAGTGAGTCGCGGGAGAGGATCAATGAGCAGTTCTTC. Its protein is CAISESRERINEQFF.

The rearrangement links TRBV7-7 to TRBJ2-3; TRBD1 agrees at 8 bases. The junction had 5 bases not matched to a gene; V was cut back by 3 bases and J by 3 bases. The CDR3 extends over 15 amino acids. Looked up from germline, CDR1 is SSHAT and CDR2 is FNYEAQ (reference sequence). The CDR3 region is CASSFRGLGTDTQYF. The CDR3 coding sequence is TGTGCCAGCAGCTTCAGGGGGCTGGGAACAGATACGCAGTATTTT.

The gene calls are TRBV14 and TRBJ2-1, with D possibly TRBD2 on 5 matching bases. V was pared by 1 base and J by 3 bases, with 7 bases between. Per germline, CDR1 SGHDN and CDR2 FVKESK. CDR3 size: 14 residues. The CDR3 region is CASSQAGNYNEQFF. The CDR3 region has the DNA TGTGCCAGCAGCCAAGCGGGGAACTACAATGAGCAGTTCTTC.

V and J are TRBV5-5 and TRBJ2-2; perhaps TRBD1 as D (5 bases). V was pared by 4 bases and J by 6 bases, with 19 bases between. This CDR3 is 16 amino acids long. The germline V gene encodes CDR1 SGHKS and CDR2 YYEKEE (reference sequence). CDR3 bases: TGTGCCAGCAGCCCTCTCCGGGCAGGGTTCGCCGGGGAGCTGTTTTTT. Its protein product is CASSPLRAGFAGELFF. Full variable domain (outside the CDR3, taken from reference TRBV5-5 and TRBJ2-2): DAGVTQSPTHLIKTRGQQVTLRCSPISGHKSVSWYQQVLGQGPQFIFQYYEKEERGRGNFPDRFSARQFPNYSSELNVNALLLGDSALYLCASSPLRAGFAGELFFGEGSRLTVL.

The genes are TRBV5-6 and TRBJ1-2, with D unresolved. The V and J ends lost 5 bases and 6 bases respectively, with 11 bases between them. This CDR3 is 12 amino acids long. The germline gives CDR1 SGHDT, CDR2 YYEEEE. The CDR3 region is CASREGANGYTF. The CDR3 DNA reads as TGTGCCAGCAGGGAGGGCGCGAATGGCTACACCTTC.

V and J are TRBV6-6 and TRBJ1-1; 8 nucleotides line up with TRBD1. This CDR3 is 15 amino acids long. After removal of 0 bases from V and 7 bases from J, the junction contained 7 bases not matched to a gene. Germline-derived CDR1 and CDR2 are MNHNY and SVGAGI (reference sequence). CDR3 in DNA: TGTGCCAGCAGTTACTCTCGGCAGGGGGCAGATGAAGCTTTCTTT. The encoded protein is CASSYSRQGADEAFF.

The chain uses TRBV7-3 and TRBJ2-1; possibly TRBD2 for D (5 bases). The V and J ends lost 5 bases and 9 bases respectively, with 8 bases between them. This CDR3 has 11 residues. CDR1 is SGHTA and CDR2 is FQGTGA in the germline V gene. The CDR3 bases are TGTGCCAGCAGCCTAGCTGGTGAGCAGTTCTTC. Its translation: CASSLAGEQFF.

The chain combines TRBV7-6 with TRBJ2-6, with no clear D. V lost 1 base to trimming and J lost 2 bases, with 9 bases between them. There are 16 residues in the CDR3. CDR1 is SGHVS, CDR2 FNYEAQ, per germline. CDR3 bases: TGTGCCAGCAGCTTAGTGGCCAATCCTGGGGCCAACGTCCTGACTTTC. Translation gives CASSLVANPGANVLTF.

The chain recombines TRBV9 with TRBJ2-2; 12 nucleotides align to TRBD1. J gave up 5 bases and V 3 bases, and 8 bases lay outside the gene matches. Germline assignment: CDR1 SGDLS and CDR2 YYNGEE. The CDR3 covers 17 residues. The CDR3 reads CASSAGQGALRTGELFF. The CDR3 DNA sequence: TGTGCCAGCAGCGCGGGACAGGGGGCATTGAGAACCGGGGAGCTGTTTTTT.

The rearrangement links TRBV5-1 to TRBJ1-1; D gene ambiguous. Germline-derived CDR1 and CDR2 are SGHRS and YFSETQ. The CDR3 is made up of 14 amino acids. Trimming pared 6 bases from V and 0 bases from J, leaving 12 bases between. In DNA, the CDR3 is TGCGCCAGCACACCCGAGGTCCTGAACACTGAAGCTTTCTTT. Its translation is CASTPEVLNTEAFF.